The clone carrying this T cell receptor beta chain was detected only a few times. Its specificity is not known. Pooled in the analysis were second doses at about 4 or about 12 weeks. These data come from a study of T cell responses to AZD1222 COVID-19 vaccine. Study-wide findings and caveats: Clonal diversity may have been underestimated, and the donors were mostly white British, with more females than males.

Profiled with immunoSEQ multiplex PCR; TCRdb holds only in-frame clones, not every one. The sample carries under 95,000 clones, 70% to 90% recorded once. V lost 1 base and J 6 bases, leaving 11 bases between the germline ends. This CDR3 contains 15 residues. Germline values: CDR1 KGHDR, CDR2 SFDVKD. The sample was peripheral blood, taken 28 days after the second AZD1222 dose. The chain couples TRBV24-1 to TRBJ2-2; a weak D match, TRBD1 (6 bases). This TCR came from an adult who received the AZD1222 COVID-19 vaccine. The CDR3 spells CATSDFPPGAGELFF. The CDR3 bases are TGTGCCACCAGTGATTTTCCCCCAGGGGCCGGGGAGCTGTTTTTT.